One sample yielded the 8 T cell receptor beta chains listed below, sequenced in a study of cytomegalovirus exposure and HLA in healthy donors. 13 Jbeta primers and 60 Vbeta primers were used for the PCR. Sequencing was performed with immunoSEQ multiplex PCR; in TCRdb, only in-frame clones are kept and a portion is missing. The repertoire holds about 100,000 clones, with about 70% as singletons. The sequenced sample consisted of PBMCs. Every receptor here comes from a man in his fifties in good health and CMV-seropositive.

This clone has only a few counts. This chain joins TRBV5-6 and TRBJ2-5; TRBD1 matches 8 bases. This CDR3 is built from 14 residues. CDR1 is SGHDT and CDR2 is YYEEEE in the germline V gene. J lost 7 bases, V lost 4 bases, and 9 bases had no gene match. The CDR3 DNA sequence: TGTGCCAGCAGCACCTGGGACAGGCCAGGGACCCAGTACTTC. Residues: CASSTWDRPGTQYF.

V is TRBV4-1 and J is TRBJ1-1, with D possibly being TRBD1 (5 bases). CDR3 length equals 15 residues. Trimming cost V 4 bases and J 5 bases, with 17 bases left between them. Germline CDR1 MGHRA, CDR2 YSYEKL. This CDR3 reads CASSPQEGRNTEAFF. As DNA, the CDR3 is TGCGCCAGCAGCCCTCAGGAGGGACGGAATACTGAAGCTTTCTTT.

The CDR3 nucleotides are TGCGCCAGCAGCTTAGCAGCGGGGAGCGTGGGAGAGCAGTTCTTC. Translating it yields CASSLAAGSVGEQFF. This chain connects TRBV5-1 to TRBJ2-1, with 7 positions matching TRBD2. The CDR3 totals 15 residues. Trimming took 2 bases from V and 10 from J; bases not matched to a gene: 12. Germline V gene data show CDR1 as SGHRS and CDR2 as YFSETQ.

Remarks on this clone: Other DNA sequences from this sample encode an identical CDR3 as well. The rearrangement joins TRBV9 to TRBJ2-2; TRBD2 matches 15 bases. The CDR3 totals 15 residues. V shed 3 bases, J shed 6 bases, and the junction held 0 bases outside the gene matches. Germline CDR1 reads SGDLS; CDR2 reads YYNGEE. The CDR3 DNA follows: TGTGCCAGCAGCGGGACTAGCGGGGGGGCCGGGGAGCTGTTTTTT. Encoded protein: CASSGTSGGAGELFF. The full variable domain, completed using reference TRBV9 and TRBJ2-2, is DSGVTQTPKHLITATGQRVTLRCSPRSGDLSVYWYQQSLDQGLQFLIQYYNGEERAKGNILERFSAQQFPDLHSELNLSSLELGDSALYFCASSGTSGGAGELFFGEGSRLTVL.

This clone was seen a few times. At the DNA level, this CDR3 is encoded by other sequences in the same sample as well. V gene TRBV5-1 combines with J gene TRBJ1-1; D remains ambiguous. This CDR3 has 14 residues. The V and J ends lost 3 bases and 1 base respectively, with 10 bases between them. Germline CDR1 SGHRS, CDR2 YFSETQ. CDR3 nucleotides: TGCGCCAGCAGCTCCCGAGGCGGGAACACTGAAGCTTTCTTT. This sequence encodes CASSSRGGNTEAFF.

The chain uses TRBV7-2 and TRBJ2-2; 10 bases fit TRBD2. CDR1 and CDR2 (germline): SGHTA, FQGNSA. The CDR3 has 14 amino acids. J was trimmed by 4 bases and V by 4 bases; bases with no gene match: 0. The CDR3 region has the DNA TGTGCCAGCAGCTGGACTAGCGGCACCGGGGAGCTGTTTTTT. Translated, it gives CASSWTSGTGELFF.

The chain combines TRBV30 with TRBJ1-2; TRBD1 matches at 7 bases. The CDR3 has 14 residues. Germline CDR1 GTSNPN, CDR2 SVGIG (reference sequence). J lost 5 bases, V lost 4 bases, and 10 bases had no gene match. CDR3: CAWNPYTGVYGYTF. The CDR3 bases are TGTGCCTGGAACCCCTACACAGGGGTTTATGGCTACACCTTC.

CDR3 residues: CASRALGTVANQPQHF. In DNA, the CDR3 is TGTGCCAGTAGGGCGCTTGGGACAGTCGCAAATCAGCCCCAGCATTTT. The rearrangement joins TRBV19 to TRBJ1-5; 7 bases fit TRBD1. The junction had 12 bases not matched to a gene; V was cut back by 6 bases and J by 4 bases. Germline V lookup: CDR1 LNHDA, CDR2 SQIVND (reference sequence). The CDR3 sequence is 16 residues long.